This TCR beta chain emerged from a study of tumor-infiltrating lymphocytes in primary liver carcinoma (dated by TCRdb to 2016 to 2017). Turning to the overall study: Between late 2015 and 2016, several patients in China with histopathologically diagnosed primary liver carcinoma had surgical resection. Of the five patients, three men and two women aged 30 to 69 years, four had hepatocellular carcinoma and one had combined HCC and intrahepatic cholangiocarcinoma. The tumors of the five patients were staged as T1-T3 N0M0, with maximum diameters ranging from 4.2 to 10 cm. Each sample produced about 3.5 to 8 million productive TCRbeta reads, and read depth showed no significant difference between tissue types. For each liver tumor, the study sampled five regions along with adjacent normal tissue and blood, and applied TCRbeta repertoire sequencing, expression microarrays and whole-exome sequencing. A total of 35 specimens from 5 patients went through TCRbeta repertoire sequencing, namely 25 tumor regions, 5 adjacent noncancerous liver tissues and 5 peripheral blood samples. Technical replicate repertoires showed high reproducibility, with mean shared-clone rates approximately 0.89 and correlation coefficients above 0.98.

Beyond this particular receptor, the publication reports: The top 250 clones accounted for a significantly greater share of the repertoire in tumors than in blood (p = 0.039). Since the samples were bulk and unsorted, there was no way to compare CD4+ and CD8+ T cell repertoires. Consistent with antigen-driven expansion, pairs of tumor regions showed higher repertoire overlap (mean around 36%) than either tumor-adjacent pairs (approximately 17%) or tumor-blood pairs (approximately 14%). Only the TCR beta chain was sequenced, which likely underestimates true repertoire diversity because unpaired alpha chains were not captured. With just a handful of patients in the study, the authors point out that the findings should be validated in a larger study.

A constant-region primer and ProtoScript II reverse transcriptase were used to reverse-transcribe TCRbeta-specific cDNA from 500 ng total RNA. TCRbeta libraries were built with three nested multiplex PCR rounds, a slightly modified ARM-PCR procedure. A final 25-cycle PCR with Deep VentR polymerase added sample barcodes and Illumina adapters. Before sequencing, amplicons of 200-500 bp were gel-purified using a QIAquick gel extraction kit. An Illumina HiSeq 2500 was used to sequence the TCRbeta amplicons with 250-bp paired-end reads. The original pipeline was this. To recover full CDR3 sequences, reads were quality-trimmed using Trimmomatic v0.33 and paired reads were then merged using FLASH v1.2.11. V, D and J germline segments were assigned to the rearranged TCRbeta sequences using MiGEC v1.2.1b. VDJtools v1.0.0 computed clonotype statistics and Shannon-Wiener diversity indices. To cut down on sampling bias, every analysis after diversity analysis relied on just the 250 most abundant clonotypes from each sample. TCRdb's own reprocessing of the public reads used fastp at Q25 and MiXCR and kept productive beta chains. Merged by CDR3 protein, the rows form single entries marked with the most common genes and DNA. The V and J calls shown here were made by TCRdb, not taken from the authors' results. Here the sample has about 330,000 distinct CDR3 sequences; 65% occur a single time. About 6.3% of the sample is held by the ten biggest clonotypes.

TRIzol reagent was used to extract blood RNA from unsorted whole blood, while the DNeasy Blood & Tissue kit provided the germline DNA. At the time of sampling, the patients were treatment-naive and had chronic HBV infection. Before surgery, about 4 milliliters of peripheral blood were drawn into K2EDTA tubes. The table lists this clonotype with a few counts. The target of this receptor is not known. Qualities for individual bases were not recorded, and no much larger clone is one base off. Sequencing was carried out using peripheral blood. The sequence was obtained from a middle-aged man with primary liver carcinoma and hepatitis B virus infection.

CDR3 region: CASSPDEVPLHF. In nucleotides, the sequence is TGTGCCAGCAGTCCCGACGAGGTGCCCCTCCACTTT. This sequence uses TRBV6-6 and TRBJ1-6; the D gene cannot be resolved reliably. CDR1 is given as MNHNY and CDR2 as SVGAGI, both from the germline V gene (reference sequence). From the cysteine up to the phenylalanine, the CDR3 has a length of 12 residues. Kept here is only the CDR3 DNA, which spans 36 bases and is read in frame from base 1. The junction carries 12 bases between V and J, which are trimmed by 5 bases and 13 bases respectively.